The entry that follows covers one T cell receptor beta chain sequence. Authors' data handling: It was from reference gene primer amplification that nucleated cell counts were estimated. Repertoires were generated with immunoSEQ multiplex PCR, while TCRdb's copy carries only in-frame clones and drops some. V, J and clone size derive from that table, while D and trimming were established from the DNA sequence. The data hold approximately 310,000 clones, with more than 75% observed a single time. There are 13 residues in the CDR3. CDR1 SNHLY and CDR2 FYNNEI come from the germline V gene. The junction had 3 bases not matched to a gene; V was cut back by 6 bases and J by 3 bases. This sample was taken from a study of blood T cell repertoires in COVID-19. On the study more broadly: COVID-19 samples collected from the United States, Italy and Spain covered acute and convalescent phases. Nucleic acid was either cDNA or gDNA, and it came from T cells, B-cell-depleted T cells, or PBMCs.

Sequencing was carried out using peripheral blood. This sequence joins TRBV2 and TRBJ2-5; 8 positions agree with TRBD1. The clonotype was recovered from a man aged 50 or older with active or convalescent COVID-19. CDR3 in DNA: TGTGCCAGCAGAGGACAGGGAGAAGAGACCCAGTACTTC. Its translation: CASRGQGEETQYF.